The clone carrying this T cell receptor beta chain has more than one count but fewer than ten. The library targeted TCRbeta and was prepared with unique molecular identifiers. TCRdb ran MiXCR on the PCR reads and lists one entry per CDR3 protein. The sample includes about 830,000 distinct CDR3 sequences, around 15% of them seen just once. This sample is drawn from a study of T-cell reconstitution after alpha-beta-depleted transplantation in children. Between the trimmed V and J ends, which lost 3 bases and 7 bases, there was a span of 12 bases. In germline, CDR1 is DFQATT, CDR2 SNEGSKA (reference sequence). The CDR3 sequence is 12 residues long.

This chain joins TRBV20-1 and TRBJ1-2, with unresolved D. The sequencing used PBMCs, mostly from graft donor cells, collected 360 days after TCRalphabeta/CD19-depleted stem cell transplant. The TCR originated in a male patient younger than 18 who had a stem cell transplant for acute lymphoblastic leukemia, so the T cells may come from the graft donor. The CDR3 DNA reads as TGCAGTGCTAGCCCCGACCGGCTTGGCTACACCTTC. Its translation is CSASPDRLGYTF.